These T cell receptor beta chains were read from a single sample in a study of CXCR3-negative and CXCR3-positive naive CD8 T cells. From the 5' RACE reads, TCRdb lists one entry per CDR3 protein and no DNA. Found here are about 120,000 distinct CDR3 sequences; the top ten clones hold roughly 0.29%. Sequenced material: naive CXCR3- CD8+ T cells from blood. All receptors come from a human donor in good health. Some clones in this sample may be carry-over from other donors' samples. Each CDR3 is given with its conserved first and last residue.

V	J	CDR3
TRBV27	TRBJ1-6	CASSLQGMNSPLHF
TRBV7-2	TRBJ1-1	CASSFSRDSSTEAFF
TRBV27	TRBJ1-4	CASSLEQGREKLFF
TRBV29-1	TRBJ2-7	CSVEDYNSYEQYF
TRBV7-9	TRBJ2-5	CASRDRAEETQYF
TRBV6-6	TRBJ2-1	CASSTPATGSEYNEQFF
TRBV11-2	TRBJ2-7	CASSLGTGTDEQYF
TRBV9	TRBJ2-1	CASSPMGAGDEQFF
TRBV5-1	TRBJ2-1	CASSWSTGNEQFF
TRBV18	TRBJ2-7	CASSPREEQYF
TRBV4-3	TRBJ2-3	CASSQGRTGPSLTDTQYF
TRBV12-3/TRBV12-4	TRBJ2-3	CASILRGSGPDTQYF
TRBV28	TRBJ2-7	CASSDGGSSYEQYF
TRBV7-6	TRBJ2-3	CASSLARWGNTDTQYF
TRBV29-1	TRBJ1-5	CSVEDRAGVHF
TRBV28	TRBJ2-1	CASSFYPSGGISYNEQFF
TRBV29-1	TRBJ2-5	CSVERGLNQETQYF
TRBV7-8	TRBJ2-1	CASSLVGLDNEQFF
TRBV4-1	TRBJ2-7	CASSQRVGRGEYEQYF
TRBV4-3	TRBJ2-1	CASSQDWLAGGPSYNEQFF
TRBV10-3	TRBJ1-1	CAISESVTGADGPSEAFF
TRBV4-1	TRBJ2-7	CASSQGGQGIVAYEQYF
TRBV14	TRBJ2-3	CASSQDWGLAGVLSTDTQYF
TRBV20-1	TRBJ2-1	CSARATGGNEQFF
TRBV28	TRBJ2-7	CASRTRTGNIYEQYF
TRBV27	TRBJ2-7	CASSRLPGAEQYF
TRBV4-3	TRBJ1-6	CASSQDRHKFNSPLHF
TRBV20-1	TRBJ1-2	CSTDEGASSGYTF
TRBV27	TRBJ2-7	CASRAGESGAYEQYF
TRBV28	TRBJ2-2	CASSSMTNTGELFF
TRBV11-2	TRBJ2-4	CASSFGQGTIQYF
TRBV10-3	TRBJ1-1	CAINGQGGDTEAFF
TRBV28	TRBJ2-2	CASSQGLGFGELFF
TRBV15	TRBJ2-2	CATSGLAGGPNVGELFF
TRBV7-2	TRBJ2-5	CASSPDGQRETQYF
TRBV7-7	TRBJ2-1	CASSPGLGHNEQFF
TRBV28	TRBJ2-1	CASSFPWGEQFF
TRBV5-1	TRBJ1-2	CASSLAFDYGYTF
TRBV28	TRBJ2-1	CAGGGDNEQFF
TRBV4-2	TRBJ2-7	CASSQVPTVSYEQYF
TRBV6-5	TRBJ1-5	CASSSPRGLGQPQHF
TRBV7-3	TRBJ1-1	CASSSTGANTEAFF
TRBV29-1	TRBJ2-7	CSVEFRDRPSYEQYF
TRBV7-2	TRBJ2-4	CASSHPHDAKNIQYF
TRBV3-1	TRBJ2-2	CASSQGGTSPGELFF
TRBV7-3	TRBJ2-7	CASSPGTGKDYEQYF
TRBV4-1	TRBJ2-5	CASSQEGRVHTETQYF
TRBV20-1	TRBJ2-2	CSARDPAAGGNTGELFF